These 26 T cell receptor beta chains were sequenced from one sample in a study of fetal regulatory T cell absence and autoimmunity. TCRdb keeps only in-frame clones here, not all; method: immunoSEQ multiplex PCR. The sample has around 100,000 clones, 72% seen once. Sample: pancreas tissue. The receptor set was obtained from a male donor with IPEX syndrome.

This chain joins TRBV5-8 and TRBJ2-7; 11 bases are a match to TRBD1. The CDR3 is made up of 15 amino acids. V shed 3 bases, J shed 3 bases, and the junction held 5 bases outside the gene matches. Germline CDR1 is SGHTS and CDR2 is YDEGEE. CDR3 in DNA: TGTGCCAGCAGCTCCTCCGGGACAGGGGGCTACGAGCAGTACTTC. It yields the protein CASSSSGTGGYEQYF.

The chain couples TRBV5-1 to TRBJ2-3; the D is unclear. Trimming took 0 bases from V and 6 from J, leaving 8 bases between them. The CDR3 totals 13 residues. The germline CDR1 and CDR2 sequences are SGHRS and YFSETQ. The CDR3 sequence is CASSLDSADTQYF. Written as DNA, the CDR3 is TGCGCCAGCAGCTTGGACAGCGCGGATACGCAGTATTTT.

CDR3 DNA: TGTGCCAGCAGCTTAGGAGGAGGGGGCGACCAGCCCCAGCATTTT. As protein: CASSLGGGGDQPQHF. The chain couples TRBV7-2 to TRBJ1-5, with TRBD1 matching over 7 bases. CDR1 and CDR2 (germline): SGHTA, FQGNSA. With V trimmed by 1 base and J by 7 bases, 7 bases remained unmatched. The CDR3 extends over 15 amino acids.

This chain joins TRBV7-8 and TRBJ1-1; TRBD1 matches at 7 bases. The CDR3 runs to 16 residues. With V trimmed by 1 base and J by 5 bases, 10 bases remained unmatched. Germline loops: CDR1 SGHVS, CDR2 FQNEAQ. The CDR3 bases are TGTGCCAGCAGCTTAGGGGCAGGGGGGCTACGGACTGAAGCTTTCTTT. This codes for CASSLGAGGLRTEAFF.

The chain employs TRBV7-9 and TRBJ2-2; 7 nucleotides align to TRBD1. This CDR3 is built from 16 residues. Trimming took 5 bases from V and 1 from J; bases not matched to a gene: 7. Germline CDR1 reads SEHNR; CDR2 reads FQNEAQ (reference sequence). The CDR3 sequence: CASSPRGPGNTGELFF. CDR3 sequence (DNA): TGTGCCAGCAGCCCGAGGGGGCCTGGGAACACCGGGGAGCTGTTTTTT.

The V gene is TRBV5-6, the J gene TRBJ2-7, with 8 bases fitting TRBD2. The V gene's germline CDR1 is SGHDT and CDR2 YYEEEE. V lost 3 bases and J lost 3; bases outside the gene matches: 5. The CDR3 extends over 14 amino acids. The CDR3 is CASSSGGTFYEQYF. CDR3 bases: TGTGCCAGCAGCTCGGGAGGGACCTTCTACGAGCAGTACTTC. Together with reference TRBV5-6 and TRBJ2-7, the CDR3 gives the full variable domain: DAGVTQSPTHLIKTRGQQVTLRCSPKSGHDTVSWYQQALGQGPQFIFQYYEEEERQRGNFPDRFSGHQFPNYSSELNVNALLLGDSALYLCASSSGGTFYEQYFGPGTRLTVT.

This sequence joins TRBV6-5 and TRBJ1-4, with a possible D match to TRBD1 (5 bases). The CDR3 has 15 amino acids. V shed 9 bases and J shed 0 bases, with 14 bases lying between them. The V gene's germline CDR1 is MNHEY and CDR2 SVGAGI. CDR3 nucleotides: TGTGCCAGGGTACAGCAGGGTGCAACTAATGAAAAACTGTTTTTT. This sequence encodes CARVQQGATNEKLFF.

V usage is TRBV9 and J usage is TRBJ1-2; the D is unclear. This CDR3 spans 14 amino acids. The germline CDR1 and CDR2 sequences are SGDLS and YYNGEE. V was shortened by 0 bases and J by 2 bases, with 8 bases between the two germline ends. DNA for the CDR3: TGTGCCAGCAGCGTAGCCGGGTTAAACTATGGCTACACCTTC. It is translated as CASSVAGLNYGYTF.

V usage is TRBV9 and J usage is TRBJ2-7; D gene unclear. The CDR3 length is 13 residues. Germline CDR1 reads SGDLS; CDR2 reads YYNGEE. Between the trimmed V and J ends, which lost 3 bases and 0 bases, there was a span of 7 bases. In DNA form, the CDR3 reads TGTGCCAGCAGCGGACCAAACTCCTACGAGCAGTACTTC. Its translation: CASSGPNSYEQYF.

The rearrangement joins TRBV9 to TRBJ1-1; TRBD1 matches at 7 bases. CDR1 is SGDLS and CDR2 is YYNGEE in the germline V gene. The junction had 4 bases not matched to a gene; V was cut back by 4 bases and J by 1 base. The CDR3 runs to 14 residues. The CDR3 loop reads CASSPGGGNTEAFF. In DNA form, the CDR3 reads TGTGCCAGCAGCCCAGGGGGGGGGAACACTGAAGCTTTCTTT.

This clone appeared a single time. In nucleotides, the CDR3 is TGTGCCAGCAGCTTACTAGCGGGGTCCTACGAGCAGTACTTC. The encoded protein is CASSLLAGSYEQYF. V is TRBV11-2 and J is TRBJ2-7; 9 nucleotides agree with TRBD2. The CDR3 is 14 residues long. V lost 2 bases, J lost 1 base, and 0 bases stayed unmatched. Looked up from germline, CDR1 is SGHAT and CDR2 is FQNNGV.

This clone was observed a single time. This chain joins TRBV18 and TRBJ2-1, with 8 bases fitting TRBD2. Germline V gene lookup returns CDR1 KGHSH and CDR2 LQKENI. Trimming at V came to 0 bases and at J to 7 bases, leaving 8 bases not matched to a gene. This CDR3 comprises 16 residues. The CDR3 nucleotides are TGTGCCAGCTCACCACCGGGACTAGATTTTAAAAATGAGCAGTTCTTC. Translation: CASSPPGLDFKNEQFF.

The chain combines TRBV4-1 with TRBJ2-7; D is ambiguous. Germline CDR1 reads MGHRA; CDR2 reads YSYEKL. The V end was cut by 1 base, the J end by 0 bases, with 10 bases between. The CDR3 totals 15 residues. CDR3 in amino acids: CASSQALTPSYEQYF. The CDR3 coding sequence is TGCGCCAGCAGCCAAGCCCTTACCCCCTCCTACGAGCAGTACTTC.

The chain uses TRBV6-4 and TRBJ1-1; D remains unclear. Germline CDR1 reads MRHNA; CDR2 reads SNTAGT. V shed 0 bases and J shed 1 base, with 9 bases lying between them. The CDR3 sequence is 15 residues long. CDR3 coding DNA: TGTGCCAGCAGTGACTCTTGGGTGGAGAACACTGAAGCTTTCTTT. Protein sequence: CASSDSWVENTEAFF.

The chain links TRBV4-1 to TRBJ2-2; D is possibly TRBD2 (5 bases). Trimming left V 1 base short and J 3 bases short, with 12 bases between. The CDR3 has 16 residues. Germline CDR1 and CDR2: MGHRA and YSYEKL. The CDR3 sequence is CASSQGPGKDTGELFF. The CDR3 DNA is TGCGCCAGCAGCCAAGGTCCGGGAAAGGACACCGGGGAGCTGTTTTTT.

This clone was seen just once. The V and J genes are TRBV2 and TRBJ2-7, with a possible D match to TRBD2 (6 bases). Germline V lookup: CDR1 SNHLY, CDR2 FYNNEI. The CDR3 is 15 amino acids. Trimming removed 5 bases at V and 3 bases at J, with 17 bases between. CDR3 nucleotides: TGTGCCAGCAGTCCCCTAGGAGGGAAGGGCTACGAGCAGTACTTC. It specifies CASSPLGGKGYEQYF. Full variable domain (missing parts from reference TRBV2 and TRBJ2-7): EPEVTQTPSHQVTQMGQEVILRCVPISNHLYFYWYRQILGQKVEFLVSFYNNEISEKSEIFDDQFSVERPDGSNFTLKIRSTKLEDSAMYFCASSPLGGKGYEQYFGPGTRLTVT.

The chain combines TRBV18 with TRBJ1-1; unclear D gene. The CDR3 runs to 13 residues. Trimming removed 0 bases from V and 7 bases from J, with 9 bases in between. Germline lookup yields CDR1 KGHSH and CDR2 LQKENI. The CDR3 is CASSPPGYSEAFF. The CDR3 nucleotides read TGTGCCAGCTCACCACCAGGGTACAGTGAAGCTTTCTTT.

This clone was counted once. The V call is TRBV5-4, the J call TRBJ2-7; 11 bases align to TRBD2. The trim removed 3 bases at V and 1 base at J, leaving 3 bases unmatched. This CDR3 comprises 15 residues. CDR1 and CDR2 (germline): SGHNT, YYREEE (reference sequence). This CDR3 reads CASSSGTSGSYEQYF. In DNA, the CDR3 is TGTGCCAGCAGCTCCGGGACTAGCGGTTCCTACGAGCAGTACTTC.

This chain connects TRBV6-1 to TRBJ1-2; D may be TRBD1 (6 bases). Trimming cost V 2 bases and J 7 bases, with 17 bases left between them. The length of the CDR3 is 15 residues. CDR1 and CDR2 from the germline V gene are MNHNS and SASEGT. This chain's CDR3 is CASSERPGHDLGYTF. In nucleotides, the CDR3 is TGTGCCAGCAGTGAACGGCCGGGACATGATCTTGGCTACACCTTC.

This clone was detected a few times. The genes are TRBV10-1 and TRBJ1-1; D is uncertain. The germline gives CDR1 WNHNN, CDR2 SYGVQD (reference sequence). This CDR3 comprises 13 residues. V shed 4 bases and J shed 9 bases, with 15 bases lying between them. The CDR3 protein is CASSGPYRLQAFF. The DNA for the CDR3 is TGCGCCAGCAGTGGCCCATACCGCCTTCAAGCTTTCTTT.

This chain uses TRBV14 with TRBJ2-7; D uncertain. V was cut by 0 bases and J by 0 bases, with 3 bases left in between. Germline V gives CDR1 SGHDN, CDR2 FVKESK. The CDR3 consists of 13 residues. CDR3 nucleotide sequence: TGTGCCAGCAGCCAAGACAACTCCTACGAGCAGTACTTC. Its translation is CASSQDNSYEQYF.

The chain combines TRBV4-2 with TRBJ2-7; D possibly corresponds to TRBD2 (6 bases). Trimming shortened V by 1 base and J by 0 bases, and 16 bases separated the two germline ends. The CDR3 has 17 residues. Germline values: CDR1 LGHNA, CDR2 YNFKEQ. In DNA form, the CDR3 reads TGTGCCAGCAGCCAAGGACCCGCGACTAGACGCTCCTACGAGCAGTACTTC. The encoded protein is CASSQGPATRRSYEQYF.

Note on this clone: Germline and junction disagree at one end, which may indicate a read error. The V call is TRBV18, the J call TRBJ2-1; D gene ambiguous. Germline values: CDR1 KGHSH, CDR2 LQKENI. The CDR3 is 13 amino acids. The CDR3 is CASSPYDRNAQFF. The CDR3 DNA follows: TGTGCCAGCTCACCTTACGATCGTAATGCGCAGTTCTTC.

In its sample, this clone was seen once. The J gene is TRBJ1-2, the V gene TRBV19; 7 bases fit TRBD1. V was pared by 2 bases and J by 1 base, with 1 base of the junction left unmatched. Germline values: CDR1 LNHDA, CDR2 SQIVND (reference sequence). The CDR3 contains 14 residues. The chain's CDR3 is CASSIPGGNYGYTF. CDR3 bases: TGTGCCAGTAGTATACCAGGGGGTAACTATGGCTACACCTTC.

This clone was picked up many times. This sequence joins TRBV4-1 and TRBJ2-1; D ambiguous. The CDR3 covers 15 residues. V was clipped by 1 base and J by 1 base, with 8 bases between them. From germline, CDR1 is MGHRA and CDR2 YSYEKL. CDR3 sequence: CASSQGDKSYNEQFF. The CDR3 DNA is TGCGCCAGCAGCCAAGGTGACAAGTCCTACAATGAGCAGTTCTTC.

This clone was seen a handful of times. The gene calls are TRBV2 and TRBJ1-1, with no clear D. CDR3 length equals 13 residues. Germline-derived CDR1 and CDR2 are SNHLY and FYNNEI. The V end was cut by 8 bases, the J end by 0 bases, with 10 bases between. The CDR3 bases are TGTGCCAGCTTGTACGCGATGAACACTGAAGCTTTCTTT. This gives the protein CASLYAMNTEAFF. Variable domain in full (rest from reference TRBV2 and TRBJ1-1): EPEVTQTPSHQVTQMGQEVILRCVPISNHLYFYWYRQILGQKVEFLVSFYNNEISEKSEIFDDQFSVERPDGSNFTLKIRSTKLEDSAMYFCASLYAMNTEAFFGQGTRLTVV.